Listed below are T cell receptor beta chains from one sample, sequenced in a study of T-cell reconstitution after alpha-beta-depleted transplantation in children. MiXCR, run by TCRdb on the PCR reads, gives a single entry per CDR3 protein. Of about 900,000 distinct CDR3 sequences in the sample, about 30% were seen once. The specimen comprised PBMCs, mostly from graft donor cells, sampled 360 days after TCRalphabeta/CD19-depleted stem cell transplant. Receptors were obtained from a boy in the first two years of life who had a stem cell transplant for SCID, so the T cells may come from the graft donor. Both conserved end residues are part of each CDR3. The D gene is left open where the match is weak. A row's size may be missing; if present it is once, few, many or a size class.

j_call d_call clone_size v_call cdr3_nt cdr3_aa
TRBJ2-2 TRBD2 NA TRBV29-1 TGCAGCGCAGCGGGGGAGGCCGGGGAGCTGTTTTTT CSAAGEAGELFF
TRBJ2-3 NA few TRBV5-1 TGCGCCAGCAGTTTAAGATCCGGTTACTCAGATACGCAGTATTTT CASSLRSGYSDTQYF
TRBJ2-1 NA NA TRBV20-1 TGCAGTGCTAGAGCGGCTCTTTACAATGAGCAGTTCTTC CSARAALYNEQFF
TRBJ1-1 TRBD1 NA TRBV20-1 TGCAGTGCTGGGACAGGGGGAACTTTCTTT CSAGTGGTFF
TRBJ2-7 NA NA TRBV4-1 TGCGCCAGCAGCCAAGATCCTGAGACGGTCTACGAGCAGTACTTC CASSQDPETVYEQYF
TRBJ1-1 TRBD1 NA TRBV29-1 TGCAGCGTTGATGGGGCACAGGGGGCGAACACTGAAGCTTTCTTT CSVDGAQGANTEAFF
TRBJ1-2 TRBD1 NA TRBV9 TGTGCCAGCAGCGTAGAAAGACAGGGAGGGGGTGGCTATGGCTACACCTTC CASSVERQGGGGYGYTF
TRBJ2-2 NA NA TRBV12-3/TRBV12-4 TGTGCTACAGAGGGGTTCGGCCCCGGGGAGCTGTTTTTT CATEGFGPGELFF
TRBJ2-3 NA NA TRBV12-3/TRBV12-4 TGTGCCAGCAGTTCGGGGGGCAGGGACACAGATACGCAGTATTTT CASSSGGRDTDTQYF
TRBJ2-5 NA NA TRBV10-3 TGTGCCATCAGTAACCAGGGGGGGCAAGAGACCCAGTACTTC CAISNQGGQETQYF
TRBJ2-2 TRBD1 few TRBV6-1 TGTGCCAGCACCTTCGACAGGGGGAACACCGGGGAGCTGTTTTTT CASTFDRGNTGELFF
TRBJ2-2 NA NA TRBV10-3 TGTGCCATCACGGGTTCCGTCGGGGAGCTGTTTTTT CAITGSVGELFF
TRBJ2-2 NA once TRBV21-1 TGTGCCAGCAGCAAAGACGAGGGATTCACCGGGGAGCTGTTTTTT CASSKDEGFTGELFF
TRBJ2-1 TRBD2 NA TRBV6-4 TGTGCCAGCAGCCGCCTAACCTCCGGGACTAGCGGGGTTCACAATGAGCAGTTCTTC CASSRLTSGTSGVHNEQFF
TRBJ1-1 NA NA TRBV4-3 TGCGCCAGCAGCCAAGATGGGGGGGAAGCTGAAGCTTTCTTT CASSQDGGEAEAFF
TRBJ1-1 NA few TRBV25-1 TGTGCCAGCAGTGAGGCGGGGGACACTGAAGCTTTCTTT CASSEAGDTEAFF
TRBJ1-1 NA NA TRBV20-1 TGCAGTGCTCTCCGCGGACGGAACACTGAAGCTTTCTTT CSALRGRNTEAFF
TRBJ2-7 TRBD1 NA TRBV5-1 TGCGCCAGCAGCTTAGGGACAGGGAGTCTCGAGCAGTACTTC CASSLGTGSLEQYF
TRBJ2-5 TRBD2 NA TRBV24-1 TGTGCCACCAGTGAGACTAGCGGGGGGCCGGAGACCCAGTACTTC CATSETSGGPETQYF
TRBJ2-2 NA few TRBV4-2 TGTGCCAGCAGCCAAGGCGAGACTAGGAACACCGGGGAGCTGTTTTTT CASSQGETRNTGELFF
TRBJ1-5 NA few TRBV28 TGTGCCAGCTTCAGGGGTTATAGCAATCAGCCCCAGCATTTT CASFRGYSNQPQHF
TRBJ2-2 TRBD1 few TRBV6-4 TGTGCCAGCAGCGCACAGGGGACCACCGGGGAGCTGTTTTTT CASSAQGTTGELFF
TRBJ2-1 TRBD2 few TRBV12-3/TRBV12-4 TGTGCCAGCAGTTCCGGGACTAGAGGTTCCGATGAGCAGTTCTTC CASSSGTRGSDEQFF
TRBJ2-5 NA NA TRBV7-2 TGTGCCAGCAGCCGGGTGGGGGGCCAAGAGACCCAGTACTTC CASSRVGGQETQYF
TRBJ1-1 NA NA TRBV11-2 TGTGCCAGCAGCTTTTGGACGGTGAACACTGAAGCTTTCTTT CASSFWTVNTEAFF
TRBJ2-3 TRBD2 few TRBV7-2 TGTGCCAGCAGCTTAGACCCTAGCGGGGGCACAGATACGCAGTATTTT CASSLDPSGGTDTQYF
TRBJ2-7 NA few TRBV7-2 TGTGCCAGCAGCCCCCTGGCTAGTTCGTCCTACGAGCAGTACTTC CASSPLASSSYEQYF
TRBJ2-2 TRBD2 NA TRBV2 TGTGCCAGCAGCCTCTCACTAGCGGGGGGGCGTGGAACCGGGGAGCTGTTTTTT CASSLSLAGGRGTGELFF
TRBJ2-4 NA few TRBV10-3 TGTGCCATCAGCCAAGACAGAAACGCCAAAAACATTCAGTACTTC CAISQDRNAKNIQYF
TRBJ1-6 TRBD1 NA TRBV18 TGTGCCAGCTCACCGGGACAGGGGTATTATTCACCCCTCCACTTT CASSPGQGYYSPLHF
TRBJ2-5 NA NA TRBV27 TGTGCCAGCAGGCAGGCCTTGTGGCCAGGGGCAAAAGAGACCCAGTACTTC CASRQALWPGAKETQYF
TRBJ1-5 NA few TRBV24-1 TGTGCCACCAGTGATACCCAGAGTAATCAGCCCCAGCATTTT CATSDTQSNQPQHF
TRBJ2-7 NA few TRBV9 TGTGCCAGCAGCGTAGGTCTATCCCACGAGCAGTACTTC CASSVGLSHEQYF
TRBJ2-7 NA NA TRBV6-6 TGTGCCAGCAGTTCAGGGGGGTTCTACGAGCAGTACTTC CASSSGGFYEQYF
TRBJ2-4 NA NA TRBV12-3/TRBV12-4 TGTGCCAGCAGTTTTCAGGGGGAGGGCATTCAGTACTTC CASSFQGEGIQYF
TRBJ1-5 TRBD1 NA TRBV12-3/TRBV12-4 TGTGCCAGCAGTTCGGGACAGCCTAATCAGCCCCAGCATTTT CASSSGQPNQPQHF
TRBJ2-3 TRBD2 NA TRBV5-1 TGCGCCAGCAGCTCAGAAGGGAGGGGAATTCATACGCAGTATTTT CASSSEGRGIHTQYF
TRBJ2-2 NA few TRBV7-3 TGTGCCAGCAGCTTAACGTTCCAGGGGAGAACCGGGGAGCTGTTTTTT CASSLTFQGRTGELFF
TRBJ2-7 TRBD1 NA TRBV29-1 TGCAGCGTCGCACCTGACAGGGGTGCCTACGAGCAGTACTTC CSVAPDRGAYEQYF
TRBJ2-5 TRBD2 NA TRBV2 TGTGCCAGCCTGCGGGGGGGACAAACCCAAGAGACCCAGTACTTC CASLRGGQTQETQYF
TRBJ2-3 TRBD2 few TRBV5-1 TGCGCCAGCAGCTTGGGGCCGCGGGGGGGGCCGACAGATACGCAGTATTTT CASSLGPRGGPTDTQYF
TRBJ2-1 NA NA TRBV12-3/TRBV12-4 TGTGCCAGCAGTTTTGAGACTTCTTCCTACAATGAGCAGTTCTTC CASSFETSSYNEQFF
TRBJ2-7 NA few TRBV15 TGTGCCACCAGCGGGCAGATCGGACTGTACGAGCAGTACTTC CATSGQIGLYEQYF
TRBJ2-7 NA NA TRBV7-6 TGTGCCAGCAGCTTCATACCGGAATCCTACGAGCAGTACTTC CASSFIPESYEQYF
TRBJ2-5 TRBD1 NA TRBV9 TGTGCCAGCAGCGCGGACAGGGCGAAAGAGACCCAGTACTTC CASSADRAKETQYF
TRBJ2-7 NA NA TRBV12-3/TRBV12-4 TGTGCCAGCAGTTTAAAAGGGCAGTCCGTACTAACCTACGAGCAGTACTTC CASSLKGQSVLTYEQYF
TRBJ1-2 TRBD1 NA TRBV9 TGTGCCAGCAGCTCCAATACGTGGACAGGGAATGGCTACACCTTC CASSSNTWTGNGYTF
TRBJ1-2 TRBD1 NA TRBV3-1 TGTGCCAGCAGCCACCGAGCCGGGACAGGGAGAGGCTACACCTTC CASSHRAGTGRGYTF
TRBJ2-3 NA few TRBV6-5 TGTGCCAGCAGTTGGAACGGGGCTAGAGATACGCAGTATTTT CASSWNGARDTQYF
TRBJ2-3 NA few TRBV6-1 TGTGCCAGCAGTAAAAAGACAGTTAACTTTTCCACAGATACGCAGTATTTT CASSKKTVNFSTDTQYF
TRBJ1-3 NA many TRBV5-6 TGTGCCAGCAGCTTGGTAGGATTATCTGGAAACACCATATATTTT CASSLVGLSGNTIYF
TRBJ2-1 NA few TRBV20-1 TGCAGTGCTATGCGTTTGGTGAGCTCCTACAATGAGCAGTTCTTC CSAMRLVSSYNEQFF
TRBJ2-3 TRBD2 few TRBV4-3 TGCGCCAGCAGCCCGGACCCGGGGGGACCAACAGATACGCAGTATTTT CASSPDPGGPTDTQYF